This TCR beta chain is from a study of T cell responses to AZD1222 COVID-19 vaccine. Whole-study findings and limits: The sample set comprised mostly white British donors with more females, and clonal diversity was possibly underestimated. Close to half of all spike-specific TCRs reportedly target regions of the variants that are unmutated.

A remark on this clone: Its target is not known.

Germline CDR1 SGHAT, CDR2 FQNNGV. This CDR3 spans 13 amino acids. V lost 5 bases to trimming and J lost 5 bases, with 9 bases between them. Measured with immunoSEQ multiplex PCR; TCRdb has only the in-frame clones, and not every one. The sample carries fewer than 200,000 clones, about 90% recorded once. This receptor was identified in an adult in good health. The source material was peripheral blood, sampled on day 0 of AZD1222 vaccination. This chain uses TRBV11-2 with TRBJ2-2; a weak D match, TRBD1 (5 bases). CDR3 nucleotides: TGTGCCAGCAGCCCGACAGAAACCGGGGAGCTGTTTTTT. Amino acid sequence: CASSPTETGELFF.